These 16 T cell receptor beta chains came from one sample sequenced in a study of blood T cell repertoires in COVID-19. Profiled with immunoSEQ multiplex PCR; TCRdb holds only in-frame clones, not every one. The table records 250,000 to 350,000 clones, more than 80% of them present only once. The sample consisted of peripheral blood. The receptors were sampled from a woman younger than 45 with active or convalescent COVID-19.

This clone was counted only a few times. The chain links TRBV10-3 to TRBJ1-2, with D possibly being TRBD1 (6 bases). The V end was cut by 6 bases, the J end by 8 bases, with 16 bases between. In germline, CDR1 is ENHRY, CDR2 SYGVKD. The CDR3 totals 13 residues. Here the CDR3 DNA reads TGTGCCATCAGACCGCAGGGGTTTGACGGCTACACCTTC. Amino acids: CAIRPQGFDGYTF.

J is TRBJ2-3 and V is TRBV19, with 13 bases that match TRBD2. There are 15 residues in the CDR3. J lost 1 base, V lost 5 bases, and 0 bases had no gene match. Germline CDR1 is LNHDA and CDR2 is SQIVND (reference sequence). CDR3: CASSGTSGGTDTQYF. CDR3 sequence (DNA): TGTGCCAGTAGTGGGACTAGCGGGGGCACAGATACGCAGTATTTT.

V gene TRBV27 combines with J gene TRBJ2-7; 7 nucleotides align to TRBD2. Germline CDR1 MNHEY, CDR2 SMNVEV (reference sequence). CDR3 length equals 15 residues. The ends lost 3 bases at V and 3 bases at J; junction bases unmatched: 8. CDR3 region: CASSFVLGGGYEQYF. CDR3 in DNA: TGTGCCAGCAGTTTCGTGTTGGGGGGGGGCTACGAGCAGTACTTC.

This chain links TRBV5-1 with TRBJ1-3; no reliable D call. CDR3 length: 15 residues. Germline V lookup: CDR1 SGHRS, CDR2 YFSETQ. V was clipped by 3 bases and J by 1 base, with 11 bases between them. The DNA for the CDR3 is TGCGCCAGCAGCTCCGGGAGAACTTCTGGAAACACCATATATTTT. As protein: CASSSGRTSGNTIYF. The full variable domain, rest sourced from reference TRBV5-1 and TRBJ1-3, is KAGVTQTPRYLIKTRGQQVTLSCSPISGHRSVSWYQQTPGQGLQFLFEYFSETQRNKGNFPGRFSGRQFSNSRSEMNVSTLELGDSALYLCASSSGRTSGNTIYFGEGSWLTVV.

This chain connects TRBV4-3 to TRBJ2-3; 8 bases align to TRBD2. Germline V gene data show CDR1 as LGHNA and CDR2 as YSLEER. J gave up 2 bases and V 1 base, and 11 bases lay outside the gene matches. The CDR3 has 18 amino acids. The CDR3 region is CASSQGGGGGIFTDTQYF. CDR3 bases: TGCGCCAGCAGCCAAGGGGGTGGCGGGGGGATTTTCACAGATACGCAGTATTTT.

The rearrangement joins TRBV29-1 to TRBJ1-1; a weak D match, TRBD1 (5 bases). Trimming stripped 5 bases from V and 1 base from J, with 11 bases between. The CDR3 is 13 residues long. Per the germline V gene, CDR1 is SQVTM and CDR2 is ANQGSEA. CDR3 sequence reads: CSVSGLANTEAFF. DNA of the CDR3: TGCAGCGTTTCGGGACTCGCGAACACTGAAGCTTTCTTT.

The chain joins TRBV11-2 to TRBJ2-5; no clear D. The CDR3 sequence is 13 residues long. V lost 2 bases and J 14 bases, leaving 18 bases between the germline ends. CDR1 is SGHAT and CDR2 is FQNNGV in the germline V gene. The CDR3 protein is CASSLLSGRQSYF. CDR3 in DNA: TGTGCCAGCAGCTTATTGAGTGGAAGACAAAGCTACTTC.

The chain couples TRBV15 to TRBJ1-2; TRBD1 matches 9 bases. The CDR3 has 14 residues. After removal of 5 bases from V and 6 bases from J, the junction contained 7 bases not matched to a gene. In germline, CDR1 is LNHNV, CDR2 YYDKDF (reference sequence). The CDR3 region has the DNA TGTGCCACCAGCCCCCGGGACAGGGCTGATGGCTACACCTTC. Amino acid sequence: CATSPRDRADGYTF.

The chain joins TRBV7-9 to TRBJ2-1; perhaps TRBD2 as D (5 bases). The CDR3 runs 13 residues. Trimming shortened V by 6 bases and J by 4 bases, and 10 bases separated the two germline ends. Germline lookup yields CDR1 SEHNR and CDR2 FQNEAQ (reference sequence). As DNA, the CDR3 is TGTGCCAGCAGGGAGGACTCTTACAATGAGCAGTTCTTC. This translates into CASREDSYNEQFF.

This clone was observed a single time. The chain recombines TRBV13 with TRBJ2-2; D gene unclear. This CDR3 is built from 14 residues. Trimming left V 5 bases short and J 7 bases short, with 14 bases between. Germline CDR1 is PRHDT and CDR2 is FYEKMQ (reference sequence). The CDR3 spells CASSERGVDGELFF. DNA for the CDR3: TGTGCCAGCAGCGAACGCGGTGTTGACGGGGAGCTGTTTTTT.

CDR3 loop: CASSLKDRGQSPLHF. CDR3 bases: TGTGCCAGCAGCTTAAAAGACAGGGGGCAATCACCCCTCCACTTT. The rearrangement joins TRBV5-6 to TRBJ1-6; 10 bases fit TRBD1. J was trimmed by 10 bases and V by 2 bases; bases with no gene match: 6. The CDR3 has 15 amino acids. Germline V gene sequence: CDR1 SGHDT, CDR2 YYEEEE.

The table lists this clone with a count of one. The V gene is TRBV18, the J gene TRBJ1-1; TRBD1 agrees at 8 bases. The CDR3 extends over 16 amino acids. Germline V gene sequence: CDR1 KGHSH, CDR2 LQKENI. V was pared by 2 bases and J by 1 base, with 6 bases of the junction left unmatched. CDR3 DNA: TGTGCCAGCTCACCAGCAACCGGGACAGGGAACACTGAAGCTTTCTTT. The encoded protein is CASSPATGTGNTEAFF.

The CDR3 nucleotides read TGCGCCAGCAGCCTACAAACGGCGGGAGGACAAGAGACCCAGTACTTC. It codes for CASSLQTAGGQETQYF. The chain combines TRBV4-1 with TRBJ2-5, with 8 bases lining up with TRBD2. Germline V gene data show CDR1 as MGHRA and CDR2 as YSYEKL. The CDR3 runs to 16 residues. Trimming took 4 bases from V and 2 from J; bases not matched to a gene: 9.

The chain links TRBV24-1 to TRBJ1-2; tentative D call: TRBD1 (6 bases). V lost 4 bases and J 7 bases, leaving 18 bases between the germline ends. The CDR3 contains 15 residues. Germline-derived CDR1 and CDR2 are KGHDR and SFDVKD. The CDR3 is CATSEVQGGIGGYTF. The CDR3 DNA sequence: TGTGCCACCAGTGAAGTCCAAGGGGGTATAGGTGGCTACACCTTC.

The chain couples TRBV30 to TRBJ2-3, with D possibly TRBD2 on 6 matching bases. The ends were cut back, 0 bases at V and 4 bases at J, with 14 bases in the middle. Germline-derived CDR1 and CDR2 are GTSNPN and SVGIG (reference sequence). The CDR3 length is 15 residues. The CDR3 region has the DNA TGTGCCTGGAGTGTAGGGTCTAGCGTTGCAGATACGCAGTATTTT. Translating it yields CAWSVGSSVADTQYF.

A single count supports this clone. The genes are TRBV6-4 and TRBJ1-1; D not resolved. Between the trimmed V and J ends, which lost 6 bases and 4 bases, there was a span of 15 bases. The CDR3 is made up of 14 amino acids. Germline loops: CDR1 MRHNA, CDR2 SNTAGT. The CDR3 DNA reads as TGTGCCAGCAGCCCCGACCCGGAGAGCACTGAAGCTTTCTTT. Translation gives CASSPDPESTEAFF.